The clone carrying this T cell receptor beta chain was counted a few times. Its antigen remains unidentified. The treatment was: around 19 received Ad26.COV2.S at low or high dose, single or two shots; about 5 received placebo; per-sample allocation not given. Collection of the samples took place on day 63 after the first injection of vaccine or placebo. An Ad26 vector expressing Wuhan-strain SARS-CoV-2 spike served as the vaccine. This sample stems from a study of Ad26.COV2.S vaccination and SARS-CoV-2 variants. Study conclusions and caveats: Measures of TCR breadth and depth may have fallen short of total T cell responses. Similar non-spike TCR breadth was observed in recipients of vaccine and of placebo.

The germline gives CDR1 KGHSH, CDR2 LQKENI. The CDR3 covers 15 residues. Trimming cost V 3 bases and J 7 bases, with 16 bases left between them. Method: immunoSEQ multiplex PCR; TCRdb's copy keeps in-frame clones and lacks some. The sample has some 300,000 clones; approximately 80% are singletons. Sequenced material: peripheral blood, taken in a trial of Ad26.COV2.S vaccine versus placebo. V usage is TRBV18 and J usage is TRBJ2-1; D is unclear. The TCR was taken from a person between 18 and 60 years old who received the Ad26.COV2.S COVID-19 vaccine or a placebo. CDR3 sequence (DNA): TGTGCCAGCTCACCGCCAGGTTGGGTTTGGAATGAGCAGTTCTTC. It codes for CASSPPGWVWNEQFF.